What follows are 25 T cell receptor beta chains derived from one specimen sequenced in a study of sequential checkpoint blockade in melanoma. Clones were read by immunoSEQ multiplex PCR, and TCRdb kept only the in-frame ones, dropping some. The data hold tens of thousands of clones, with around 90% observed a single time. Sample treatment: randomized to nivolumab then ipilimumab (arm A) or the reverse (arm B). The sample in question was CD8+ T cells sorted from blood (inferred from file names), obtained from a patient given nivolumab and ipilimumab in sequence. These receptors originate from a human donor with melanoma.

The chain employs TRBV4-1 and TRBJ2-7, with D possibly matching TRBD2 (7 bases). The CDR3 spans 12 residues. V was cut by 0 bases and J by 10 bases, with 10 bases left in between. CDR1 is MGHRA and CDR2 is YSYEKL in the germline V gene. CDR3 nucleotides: TGCGCCAGCAGCCAAGAAGGGGGGGGACAGTACTTC. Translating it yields CASSQEGGGQYF.

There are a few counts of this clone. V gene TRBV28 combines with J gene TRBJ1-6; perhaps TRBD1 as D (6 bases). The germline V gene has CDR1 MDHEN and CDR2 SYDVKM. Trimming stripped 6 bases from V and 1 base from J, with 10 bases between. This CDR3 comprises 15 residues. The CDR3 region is CASRPGQSYNSPLHF. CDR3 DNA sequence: TGTGCCAGCAGACCCGGACAGTCCTATAATTCACCCCTCCACTTT. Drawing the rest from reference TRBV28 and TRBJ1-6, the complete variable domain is DVKVTQSSRYLVKRTGEKVFLECVQDMDHENMFWYRQDPGLGLRLIYFSYDVKMKEKGDIPEGYSVSREKKERFSLILESASTNQTSMYLCASRPGQSYNSPLHFGNGTRLTVT.

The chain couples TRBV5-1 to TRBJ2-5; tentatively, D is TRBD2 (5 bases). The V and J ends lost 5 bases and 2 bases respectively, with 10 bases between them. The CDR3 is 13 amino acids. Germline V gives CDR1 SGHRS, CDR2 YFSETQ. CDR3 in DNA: TGCGCCAGCAGGACTACAAATCAAGAGACCCAGTACTTC. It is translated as CASRTTNQETQYF. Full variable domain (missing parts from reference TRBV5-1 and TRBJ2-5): KAGVTQTPRYLIKTRGQQVTLSCSPISGHRSVSWYQQTPGQGLQFLFEYFSETQRNKGNFPGRFSGRQFSNSRSEMNVSTLELGDSALYLCASRTTNQETQYFGPGTRLLVL.

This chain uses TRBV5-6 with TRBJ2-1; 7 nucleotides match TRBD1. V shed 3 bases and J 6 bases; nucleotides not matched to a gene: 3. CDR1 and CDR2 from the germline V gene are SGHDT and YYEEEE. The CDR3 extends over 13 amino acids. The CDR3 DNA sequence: TGTGCCAGCAGCTGGGGACAGTCCAATGAGCAGTTCTTC. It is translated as CASSWGQSNEQFF.

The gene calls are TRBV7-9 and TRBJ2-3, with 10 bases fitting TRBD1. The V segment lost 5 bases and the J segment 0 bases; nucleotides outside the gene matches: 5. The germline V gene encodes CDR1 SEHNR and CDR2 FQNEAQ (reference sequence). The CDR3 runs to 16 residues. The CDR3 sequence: CASSMDRGGSTDTQYF. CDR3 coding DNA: TGTGCCAGCAGCATGGACAGGGGGGGTAGCACAGATACGCAGTATTTT. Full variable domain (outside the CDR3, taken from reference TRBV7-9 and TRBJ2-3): DTGVSQNPRHKITKRGQNVTFRCDPISEHNRLYWYRQTLGQGPEFLTYFQNEAQLEKSRLLSDRFSAERPKGSFSTLEIQRTEQGDSAMYLCASSMDRGGSTDTQYFGPGTRLTVL.

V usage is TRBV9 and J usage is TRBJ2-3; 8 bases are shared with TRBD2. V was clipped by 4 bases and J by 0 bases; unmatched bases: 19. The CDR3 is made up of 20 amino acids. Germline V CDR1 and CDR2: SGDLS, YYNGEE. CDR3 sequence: CASSSLLSGGDQTSTDTQYF. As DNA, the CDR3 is TGTGCCAGCAGCTCCCTCCTCAGCGGGGGAGACCAAACCAGCACAGATACGCAGTATTTT.

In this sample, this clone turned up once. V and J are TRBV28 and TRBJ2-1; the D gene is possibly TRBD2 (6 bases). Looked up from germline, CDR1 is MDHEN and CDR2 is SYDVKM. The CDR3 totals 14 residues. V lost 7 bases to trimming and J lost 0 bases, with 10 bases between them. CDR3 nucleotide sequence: TGTGCCAGCACCGGGGGTTACTCCTACAATGAGCAGTTCTTC. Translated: CASTGGYSYNEQFF.

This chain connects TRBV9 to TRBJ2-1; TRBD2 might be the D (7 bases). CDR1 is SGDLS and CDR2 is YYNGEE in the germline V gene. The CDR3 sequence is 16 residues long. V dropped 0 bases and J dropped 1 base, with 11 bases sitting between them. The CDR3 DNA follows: TGTGCCAGCAGCGTAGGGGGGGGCTTGTCCTACAATGAGCAGTTCTTC. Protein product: CASSVGGGLSYNEQFF.

The CDR3 region is CASSLVGGDNEQFF. The CDR3 DNA reads as TGTGCCAGCAGCTTAGTGGGAGGCGACAATGAGCAGTTCTTC. This chain uses TRBV7-2 with TRBJ2-1; weak D call: TRBD2 (6 bases). The CDR3 is made up of 14 amino acids. V was pared by 1 base and J by 5 bases, with 9 bases between. CDR1 SGHTA and CDR2 FQGNSA come from the germline V gene.

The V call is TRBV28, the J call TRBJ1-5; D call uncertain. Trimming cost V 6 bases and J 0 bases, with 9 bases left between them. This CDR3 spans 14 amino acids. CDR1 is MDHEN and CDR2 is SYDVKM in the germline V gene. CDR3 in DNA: TGTGCCAGCAGGCGGGGAAATAGCAATCAGCCCCAGCATTTT. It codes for CASRRGNSNQPQHF.

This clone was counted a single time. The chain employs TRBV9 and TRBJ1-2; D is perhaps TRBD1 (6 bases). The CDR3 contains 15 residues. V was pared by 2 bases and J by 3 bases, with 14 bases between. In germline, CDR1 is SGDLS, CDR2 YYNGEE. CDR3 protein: CASSVSGEGDYGYTF. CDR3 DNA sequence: TGTGCCAGCAGCGTCTCGGGGGAGGGGGACTATGGCTACACCTTC.

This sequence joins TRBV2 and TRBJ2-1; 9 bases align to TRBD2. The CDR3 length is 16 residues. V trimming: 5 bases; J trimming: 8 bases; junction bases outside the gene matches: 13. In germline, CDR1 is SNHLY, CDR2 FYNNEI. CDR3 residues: CASSTPVAGVQDEQFF. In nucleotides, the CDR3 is TGTGCCAGCAGTACCCCAGTAGCGGGAGTTCAGGATGAGCAGTTCTTC. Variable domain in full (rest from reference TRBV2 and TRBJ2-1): EPEVTQTPSHQVTQMGQEVILRCVPISNHLYFYWYRQILGQKVEFLVSFYNNEISEKSEIFDDQFSVERPDGSNFTLKIRSTKLEDSAMYFCASSTPVAGVQDEQFFGPGTRLTVL.

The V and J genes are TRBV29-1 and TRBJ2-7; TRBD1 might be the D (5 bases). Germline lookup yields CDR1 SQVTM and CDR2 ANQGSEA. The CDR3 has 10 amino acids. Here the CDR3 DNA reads TGCAGGGAGACAGCCTACGAGCAGTACGTC. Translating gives CRETAYEQYV.

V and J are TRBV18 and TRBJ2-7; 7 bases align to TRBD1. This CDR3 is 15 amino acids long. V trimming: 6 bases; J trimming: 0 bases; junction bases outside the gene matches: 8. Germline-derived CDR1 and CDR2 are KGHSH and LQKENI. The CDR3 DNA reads TGTGCCAGCTCCCCCGACAGGGCGAGCTCCTACGAGCAGTACTTC. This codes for CASSPDRASSYEQYF.

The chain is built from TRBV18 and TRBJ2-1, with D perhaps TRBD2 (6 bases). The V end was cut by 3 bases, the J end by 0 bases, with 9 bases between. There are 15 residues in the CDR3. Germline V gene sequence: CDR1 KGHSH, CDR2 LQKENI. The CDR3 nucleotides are TGTGCCAGCTCACCGGGGAGGAGCTCCTACAATGAGCAGTTCTTC. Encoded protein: CASSPGRSSYNEQFF.

In nucleotides, the CDR3 is TGTGCCAGCAGCATTTCCCTCAATGAGCAGTTCTTC. It yields the protein CASSISLNEQFF. V and J are TRBV5-6 and TRBJ2-1; no clear D. Germline CDR1 reads SGHDT; CDR2 reads YYEEEE. CDR3 size: 12 residues. V dropped 4 bases and J dropped 6 bases, with 8 bases sitting between them.

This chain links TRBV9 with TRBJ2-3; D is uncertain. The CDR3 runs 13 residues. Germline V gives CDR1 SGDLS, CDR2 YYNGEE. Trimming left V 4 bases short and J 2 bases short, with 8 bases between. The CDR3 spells CASSLAPTDTQYF. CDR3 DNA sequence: TGTGCCAGCAGCTTGGCTCCCACAGATACGCAGTATTTT.

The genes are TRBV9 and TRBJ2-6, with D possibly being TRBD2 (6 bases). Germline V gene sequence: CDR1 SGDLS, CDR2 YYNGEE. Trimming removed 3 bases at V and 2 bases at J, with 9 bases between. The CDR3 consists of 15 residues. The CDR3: CASSGRGAGANVLTF. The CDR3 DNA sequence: TGTGCCAGCAGCGGTCGCGGGGCTGGGGCCAACGTCCTGACTTTC. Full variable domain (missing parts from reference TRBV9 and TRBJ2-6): DSGVTQTPKHLITATGQRVTLRCSPRSGDLSVYWYQQSLDQGLQFLIQYYNGEERAKGNILERFSAQQFPDLHSELNLSSLELGDSALYFCASSGRGAGANVLTFGAGSRLTVL.

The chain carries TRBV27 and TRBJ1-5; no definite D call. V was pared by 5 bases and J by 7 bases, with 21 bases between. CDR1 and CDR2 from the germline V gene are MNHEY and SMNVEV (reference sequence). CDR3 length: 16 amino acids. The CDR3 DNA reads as TGTGCCAGCAGTCCCATTTGGGTAGGGAGAGGACAGCCCCAGCATTTT. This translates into CASSPIWVGRGQPQHF.

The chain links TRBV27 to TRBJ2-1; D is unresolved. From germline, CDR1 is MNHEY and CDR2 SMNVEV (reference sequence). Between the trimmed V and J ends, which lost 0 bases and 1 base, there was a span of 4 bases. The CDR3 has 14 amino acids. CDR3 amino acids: CASSLSRSYNEQFF. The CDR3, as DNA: TGTGCCAGCAGTTTATCGAGATCCTACAATGAGCAGTTCTTC.

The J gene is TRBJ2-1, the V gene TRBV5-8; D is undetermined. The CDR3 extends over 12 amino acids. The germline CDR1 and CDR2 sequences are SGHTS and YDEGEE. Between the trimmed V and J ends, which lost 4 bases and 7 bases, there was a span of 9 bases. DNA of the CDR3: TGTGCCAGCAGCCCCCAGGTGAATGAGCAGTTCTTC. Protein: CASSPQVNEQFF.

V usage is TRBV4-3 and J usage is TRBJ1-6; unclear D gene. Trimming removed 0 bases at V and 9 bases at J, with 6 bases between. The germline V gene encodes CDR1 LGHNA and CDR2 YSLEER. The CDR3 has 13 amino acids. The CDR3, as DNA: TGCGCCAGCAGCCAAGATGAGCCTTCACCCCTCCACTTT. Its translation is CASSQDEPSPLHF.

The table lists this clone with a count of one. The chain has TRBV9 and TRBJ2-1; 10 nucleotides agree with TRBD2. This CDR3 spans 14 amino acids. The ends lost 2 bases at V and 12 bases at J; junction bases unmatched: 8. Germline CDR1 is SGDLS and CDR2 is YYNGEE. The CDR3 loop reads CASSVLAGAPRQFF. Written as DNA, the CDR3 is TGTGCCAGCAGCGTTCTAGCGGGGGCCCCCCGGCAGTTCTTC.

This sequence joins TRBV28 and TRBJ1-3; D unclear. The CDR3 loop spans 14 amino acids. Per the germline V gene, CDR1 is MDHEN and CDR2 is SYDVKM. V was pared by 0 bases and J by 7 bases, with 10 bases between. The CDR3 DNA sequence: TGTGCCAGCAGTTTATGGGTAGAGGCCAACACCATATATTTT. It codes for CASSLWVEANTIYF.

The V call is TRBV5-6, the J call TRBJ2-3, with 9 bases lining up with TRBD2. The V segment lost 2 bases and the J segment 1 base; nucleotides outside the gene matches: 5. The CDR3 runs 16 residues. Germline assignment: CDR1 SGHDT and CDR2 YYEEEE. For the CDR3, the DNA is TGTGCCAGCAGCTTAGGGACTAGCTCGGGCACAGATACGCAGTATTTT. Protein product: CASSLGTSSGTDTQYF. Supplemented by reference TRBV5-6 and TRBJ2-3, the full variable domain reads DAGVTQSPTHLIKTRGQQVTLRCSPKSGHDTVSWYQQALGQGPQFIFQYYEEEERQRGNFPDRFSGHQFPNYSSELNVNALLLGDSALYLCASSLGTSSGTDTQYFGPGTRLTVL.